Listed here are 30 T cell receptor beta chains from one sample, sequenced in a study of Ad26.COV2.S vaccination and SARS-CoV-2 variants. Clones were sequenced by immunoSEQ multiplex PCR, and TCRdb holds only the in-frame ones, with some missing. Of around 450,000 clones in the sample, about 92% were seen once. Treatment described: roughly 18 received Ad26.COV2.S at low or high dose, single or two shots; about 5 received placebo; per-sample allocation not given. The samples date from day 63 after the first vaccine or placebo injection. The input for sequencing was peripheral blood, taken in a trial of Ad26.COV2.S vaccine versus placebo. The receptor set was obtained from a person aged 18-65 years who received the Ad26.COV2.S COVID-19 vaccine or a placebo.

This sequence joins TRBV27 and TRBJ1-5; the D is unclear. CDR1 is MNHEY, CDR2 SMNVEV, per germline (reference sequence). V was pared by 0 bases and J by 2 bases, with 8 bases between. This CDR3 is built from 15 residues. The CDR3 DNA sequence: TGTGCCAGCAGTTTATCTTCAGGAGGCAATCAGCCCCAGCATTTT. This gives the protein CASSLSSGGNQPQHF.

This clone appeared once. The chain joins TRBV28 to TRBJ2-6; 7 positions agree with TRBD1. V gave up 5 bases and J gave up 4 bases; unmatched junction bases: 11. Germline values: CDR1 MDHEN, CDR2 SYDVKM. The CDR3 loop spans 17 amino acids. The DNA for the CDR3 is TGTGCCAGCAGTCTGGTAACAGGGGCTTTGGGGGCCAACGTCCTGACTTTC. This translates into CASSLVTGALGANVLTF.

This rearrangement joins TRBV3-1 (or the pseudogene TRBV3-2) to TRBJ1-3; D unresolved. CDR3 length equals 13 residues. V dropped 4 bases and J dropped 7 bases, with 11 bases sitting between them. The germline gives CDR1 LGHDT, CDR2 YNNKEL (reference sequence). CDR3 region: CASSLRTENTIYF. CDR3 sequence (DNA): TGTGCCAGCAGCCTGCGGACGGAGAACACCATATATTTT.

The V gene is TRBV11-3, the J gene TRBJ2-2; TRBD1 matches at 10 bases. Trimming took 4 bases from V and 9 from J; bases not matched to a gene: 11. CDR3 size: 16 residues. Germline values: CDR1 SGHNT, CDR2 YENEEA. In nucleotides, the CDR3 is TGTGCCAGCAGCTCGACTGCCGGGACAGGGGACCGGGAGCTGTTTTTT. Protein product: CASSSTAGTGDRELFF.

V usage is TRBV12-3 or TRBV12-4 and J usage is TRBJ2-2; D is uncertain. This CDR3 comprises 12 residues. Trimming removed 8 bases at V and 6 bases at J, with 10 bases between. CDR3 coding DNA: TGTGCCAGCTCGAATGGAGCCGGGGAGCTGTTTTTT. Residues: CASSNGAGELFF.

The chain is built from TRBV9 and TRBJ2-1, with 9 bases lining up with TRBD2. Germline CDR1 SGDLS, CDR2 YYNGEE. The CDR3 length is 15 residues. J was trimmed by 4 bases and V by 4 bases; bases with no gene match: 6. CDR3 DNA sequence: TGTGCCAGCAGCCCCCCTAGCGGGGAATACAATGAGCAGTTCTTC. This sequence encodes CASSPPSGEYNEQFF.

This rearrangement joins TRBV28 to TRBJ2-1; D gene uncertain. Germline lookup yields CDR1 MDHEN and CDR2 SYDVKM. The CDR3 spans 12 residues. V lost 7 bases, J lost 10 bases, and 14 bases lay in between. CDR3 nucleotides: TGTGCCAGCACATCCGGTTTTTCAGAGCAGTTCTTC. As protein: CASTSGFSEQFF.

This clone has only one observation. This chain uses TRBV28 with TRBJ1-3, with D hard to call. In germline, CDR1 is MDHEN, CDR2 SYDVKM. This CDR3 has 15 amino acids. The V end was cut by 1 base, the J end by 4 bases, with 11 bases between. The CDR3 loop reads CASSLLSGGGNTIYF. The CDR3 nucleotides read TGTGCCAGCAGTTTATTGTCCGGAGGCGGAAACACCATATATTTT.

The genes are TRBV27 and TRBJ2-7, with TRBD1 identical over 8 bases. CDR3 size: 14 residues. The germline V gene has CDR1 MNHEY and CDR2 SMNVEV (reference sequence). V was clipped by 4 bases and J by 2 bases; unmatched bases: 4. This chain's CDR3 is CASSSRQGPYEQYF. CDR3 nucleotide sequence: TGTGCCAGCAGTTCCCGACAGGGGCCCTACGAGCAGTACTTC.

The rearrangement uses TRBV28 and TRBJ1-1; 8 positions match TRBD1. Trimming removed 2 bases from V and 3 bases from J; junction bases left unmatched: 5. The CDR3 extends over 15 amino acids. Germline V gives CDR1 MDHEN, CDR2 SYDVKM. For the CDR3, the DNA is TGTGCCAGCAGTTTACCAGGGGGCGCGGACACTGAAGCTTTCTTT. As protein: CASSLPGGADTEAFF.

The chain combines TRBV28 with TRBJ2-7, with D perhaps matching TRBD1 (5 bases). V lost 8 bases to trimming and J lost 4 bases, with 18 bases between them. CDR3 length: 14 amino acids. Germline V gene lookup returns CDR1 MDHEN and CDR2 SYDVKM. Written as DNA, the CDR3 is TGTGCCAGCCGTGGGGCCAGGGAACGGTACGAGCAGTACTTC. Its translation is CASRGARERYEQYF.

This chain links TRBV7-2 with TRBJ2-7; 8 positions match TRBD1. The J segment lost 2 bases and the V segment lost 4 bases, leaving 7 bases of the junction unmatched. Germline V lookup: CDR1 SGHTA, CDR2 FQGNSA. The CDR3 contains 15 residues. The CDR3 DNA is TGTGCCAGCAGCTCAAGGACAGGGCTAACCTACGAGCAGTACTTC. Its protein product is CASSSRTGLTYEQYF.

The rearrangement uses TRBV4-1 and TRBJ1-1, with D perhaps matching TRBD1 (5 bases). Germline assignment: CDR1 MGHRA and CDR2 YSYEKL. V was clipped by 2 bases and J by 1 base, with 11 bases between them. The CDR3 loop spans 15 amino acids. The CDR3 loop is CASSQSRGPNTEAFF. DNA for the CDR3: TGCGCCAGCAGCCAATCCCGGGGCCCGAACACTGAAGCTTTCTTT.

The chain uses TRBV28 and TRBJ2-7; the match to TRBD2 covers 9 bases. The V gene end was trimmed by 5 bases and the J gene end by 2 bases; junction bases not matched to a gene: 7. This CDR3 is built from 15 residues. Per germline, CDR1 MDHEN and CDR2 SYDVKM. The CDR3 here is CASSTSSGETYEQYF. The CDR3 bases are TGTGCCAGCAGTACGTCTAGCGGGGAAACCTACGAGCAGTACTTC.

The chain uses TRBV5-4 and TRBJ2-5; TRBD2 matches at 11 bases. Germline V gives CDR1 SGHNT, CDR2 YYREEE (reference sequence). The CDR3 is 17 residues long. J gave up 4 bases and V 0 bases, and 8 bases lay outside the gene matches. CDR3 sequence: CASSLAGVAGGGETQYF. For the CDR3, the DNA is TGTGCCAGCAGCTTGGCTGGAGTAGCGGGGGGGGGAGAGACCCAGTACTTC. Supplemented by reference TRBV5-4 and TRBJ2-5, the full variable domain reads ETGVTQSPTHLIKTRGQQVTLRCSSQSGHNTVSWYQQALGQGPQFIFQYYREEENGRGNFPPRFSGLQFPNYSSELNVNALELDDSALYLCASSLAGVAGGGETQYFGPGTRLLVL.

This chain links TRBV11-2 with TRBJ2-3, with 9 bases fitting TRBD2. Germline assignment: CDR1 SGHAT and CDR2 FQNNGV. The V segment lost 5 bases and the J segment 3 bases; nucleotides outside the gene matches: 9. This CDR3 has 16 amino acids. For the CDR3, the DNA is TGTGCCAGCAGCGCCCTTAGCGGGAGACGAACAGATACGCAGTATTTT. Protein: CASSALSGRRTDTQYF.

This chain uses TRBV11-3 with TRBJ2-5; 10 positions agree with TRBD2. The CDR3 loop spans 16 amino acids. V lost 5 bases to trimming and J lost 3 bases; unmatched junction nucleotides: 9. The germline V gene encodes CDR1 SGHNT and CDR2 YENEEA. The CDR3 protein is CASSPRSGRAEETQYF. For the CDR3, the DNA is TGTGCCAGCAGCCCCCGCAGCGGGAGGGCCGAAGAGACCCAGTACTTC.

The chain is built from TRBV30 and TRBJ2-1; D remains ambiguous. Looked up from germline, CDR1 is GTSNPN and CDR2 is SVGIG (reference sequence). The ends were cut back, 1 base at V and 3 bases at J, with 7 bases in the middle. This CDR3 spans 13 amino acids. The CDR3 protein is CAWSGGGYNEQFF. The CDR3, as DNA: TGTGCCTGGAGTGGGGGTGGCTACAATGAGCAGTTCTTC.

The chain uses TRBV5-8 and TRBJ1-2; D gene ambiguous. The CDR3 totals 12 residues. Trimming took 0 bases from V and 5 from J, leaving 5 bases between them. Germline CDR1 reads SGHTS; CDR2 reads YDEGEE. The CDR3: CASSLGGYGYTF. For the CDR3, the DNA is TGTGCCAGCAGCTTGGGTGGGTATGGCTACACCTTC.

The chain uses TRBV29-1 and TRBJ2-1; weak D call: TRBD2 (5 bases). V lost 5 bases and J 0 bases, leaving 11 bases between the germline ends. CDR3 size: 14 residues. CDR1 SQVTM and CDR2 ANQGSEA come from the germline V gene. Written as DNA, the CDR3 is TGCAGCGTTCCTAGCAAGAGCTCCTACAATGAGCAGTTCTTC. Its translation is CSVPSKSSYNEQFF.

The CDR3 loop is CSVGGTSGYNEQFF. The CDR3 DNA is TGCAGCGTTGGGGGGACTAGCGGATACAATGAGCAGTTCTTC. The chain employs TRBV29-1 and TRBJ2-1; 11 bases fit TRBD2. V lost 4 bases to trimming and J lost 4 bases; unmatched junction nucleotides: 3. Germline V CDR1 and CDR2: SQVTM, ANQGSEA. The length of the CDR3 is 14 residues.

The chain joins TRBV7-9 to TRBJ2-5, with 7 positions matching TRBD2. The ends lost 5 bases at V and 1 base at J; junction bases unmatched: 7. There are 15 residues in the CDR3. The germline CDR1 and CDR2 sequences are SEHNR and FQNEAQ (reference sequence). The CDR3 bases are TGTGCCAGCAGCCCAGGCGCGGGAGTCCAAGAGACCCAGTACTTC. Its translation: CASSPGAGVQETQYF.

This clone was recorded only once. The CDR3, as DNA: TGTGCCAGCAGTTCGACTAGCGGGAATGAGCAGTTCTTC. Its protein is CASSSTSGNEQFF. The gene calls are TRBV6-4 and TRBJ2-1; 10 bases line up with TRBD2. With V trimmed by 5 bases and J by 7 bases, 2 bases remained unmatched. From germline, CDR1 is MRHNA and CDR2 SNTAGT. The CDR3 is 13 residues long.

The V call is TRBV28, the J call TRBJ2-7; D might be TRBD2 (5 bases). Trimming removed 5 bases at V and 4 bases at J, with 15 bases between. This CDR3 has 14 amino acids. Germline CDR1 MDHEN, CDR2 SYDVKM. CDR3 nucleotides: TGTGCCAGCAGTATGGCGGGTATAATGTACGAGCAGTACTTC. This encodes CASSMAGIMYEQYF.

The V call is TRBV4-3, the J call TRBJ2-3, with D uncertain. Germline assignment: CDR1 LGHNA and CDR2 YSLEER. CDR3 length: 15 amino acids. Trimming removed 0 bases at V and 1 base at J, with 8 bases between. As DNA, the CDR3 is TGCGCCAGCAGCCAAGACGTCAGCCGCACAGATACGCAGTATTTT. Its protein product is CASSQDVSRTDTQYF.

This sequence joins TRBV6-5 and TRBJ1-1; D unresolved. The CDR3 is 15 residues long. Germline V gene sequence: CDR1 MNHEY, CDR2 SVGAGI. The germline V and J ends were trimmed by 6 bases and 3 bases, with 17 bases remaining between them. This CDR3 is CASSSVSLSDTEAFF. The CDR3 nucleotides read TGTGCCAGCAGCTCCGTCTCCTTGTCGGACACTGAAGCTTTCTTT.

A remark on this clone: The junction departs from germline at one end; a sequencing error may be responsible. This sequence joins TRBV4-3 and TRBJ2-7; 15 nucleotides match TRBD2. Germline CDR1 LGHNA, CDR2 YSLEER. This CDR3 region has 18 residues. The CDR3 loop reads CTSSQGHGLAGGVYEQYF. The CDR3 DNA reads as TGCACCAGCAGCCAAGGACATGGACTAGCGGGAGGGGTCTACGAGCAGTACTTC.

The V gene is TRBV6-4, the J gene TRBJ2-3; D tentatively fits TRBD1 or TRBD2 (5 bases each). The V end was cut by 2 bases, the J end by 0 bases, with 9 bases between. Germline lookup yields CDR1 MRHNA and CDR2 SNTAGT. The CDR3 length is 15 residues. CDR3 residues: CASSDGGASTDTQYF. Written as DNA, the CDR3 is TGTGCCAGCAGTGACGGGGGAGCCAGCACAGATACGCAGTATTTT.

The rearrangement links TRBV28 to TRBJ2-1; D is ambiguous. This CDR3 spans 12 amino acids. The germline V gene has CDR1 MDHEN and CDR2 SYDVKM. The V and J ends lost 6 bases and 6 bases respectively, with 9 bases between them. The CDR3 DNA reads TGTGCCAGCAGGGAGCTACTCAATGAGCAGTTCTTC. It encodes CASRELLNEQFF. Drawing the rest from reference TRBV28 and TRBJ2-1, the complete variable domain is DVKVTQSSRYLVKRTGEKVFLECVQDMDHENMFWYRQDPGLGLRLIYFSYDVKMKEKGDIPEGYSVSREKKERFSLILESASTNQTSMYLCASRELLNEQFFGPGTRLTVL.

This chain joins TRBV5-6 and TRBJ2-7; unclear D gene. Trimming removed 0 bases at V and 2 bases at J, with 6 bases between. This CDR3 region has 13 residues. CDR1 SGHDT and CDR2 YYEEEE come from the germline V gene. CDR3 sequence: CASSLDRTYEQYF. CDR3 bases: TGTGCCAGCAGCTTGGACAGAACCTACGAGCAGTACTTC.